Listed here are 11 T cell receptor beta chains from one sample, sequenced in a study of response to subunit inactivated influenza vaccine. TCRdb recomputed calls from the RT-PCR reads with MiXCR, one row per CDR3 protein. The sample consists of 500,000 to 600,000 distinct CDR3 sequences, about an eighth of them appearing once. The input for sequencing was PBMCs from blood, taken roughly 47 days after vaccination. All receptors come from a man aged 50-60 years who received an inactivated influenza vaccine.

This chain joins TRBV10-3 and TRBJ2-2; TRBD2 aligns across 11 bases. The CDR3 is made up of 14 amino acids. Germline CDR1 ENHRY, CDR2 SYGVKD. Trimming at V came to 4 bases and at J to 6 bases, leaving 1 base not matched to a gene. The DNA for the CDR3 is TGTGCCATCAGTGTAGCGGGAGGGCCCGGGGAGCTGTTTTTT. Its protein is CAISVAGGPGELFF.

In its sample, this clonotype was seen a few times. The chain carries TRBV12-3 or TRBV12-4 and TRBJ1-1, with D possibly TRBD1 on 6 matching bases. This CDR3 contains 14 residues. Trimming stripped 5 bases from V and 0 bases from J, with 10 bases between. The CDR3 loop reads CASSPGQMNTEAFF. CDR3 nucleotide sequence: TGTGCCAGCAGTCCAGGACAGATGAACACTGAAGCTTTCTTT.

The rearrangement joins TRBV5-6 to TRBJ1-2; 7 nucleotides agree with TRBD1. Trimming cost V 0 bases and J 6 bases; bases outside gene matches: 5. The CDR3 length is 14 residues. Per germline, CDR1 SGHDT and CDR2 YYEEEE. CDR3 loop: CASSLAGQSHGYTF. For the CDR3, the DNA is TGTGCCAGCAGCTTGGCGGGACAGTCCCATGGCTACACCTTC.

This clonotype was seen a few times. The rearrangement uses TRBV7-2 and TRBJ2-7, with TRBD2 matching 8 bases. V lost 1 base, J lost 6 bases, and 8 bases stayed unmatched. Looked up from germline, CDR1 is SGHTA and CDR2 is FQGNSA. The CDR3 extends over 15 amino acids. Written as DNA, the CDR3 is TGTGCCAGCAGCTTAGTTGTAGCGGGATTAGGCGAGCAGTACTTC. It translates to CASSLVVAGLGEQYF.

V usage is TRBV4-1 and J usage is TRBJ1-2; no reliable D call. This CDR3 spans 15 amino acids. V lost 3 bases and J 8 bases, leaving 19 bases between the germline ends. CDR1 MGHRA and CDR2 YSYEKL come from the germline V gene. The CDR3 DNA is TGCGCCAGCAGCCACCCCCTAGAAAGGGCGAGGGGCTACACCTTC. It translates to CASSHPLERARGYTF.

In this sample, this clonotype turned up a few times. V usage is TRBV29-1 and J usage is TRBJ2-1; maybe TRBD1 (6 bases). This CDR3 is 14 amino acids long. The V gene lost 0 bases and the J gene lost 3 bases, with 9 bases spanning the gap. CDR1 is SQVTM, CDR2 ANQGSEA, per germline. CDR3 protein: CSVEEGHLYNEQFF. The CDR3, as DNA: TGCAGCGTTGAAGAGGGACATCTCTACAATGAGCAGTTCTTC.

This clonotype has ten or more counts. The genes are TRBV4-1 and TRBJ1-2; no reliable D call. This CDR3 comprises 16 residues. The V gene's germline CDR1 is MGHRA and CDR2 YSYEKL. V dropped 1 base and J dropped 0 bases, with 12 bases sitting between them. The DNA for the CDR3 is TGCGCCAGCAGCCAAGCGTTTTCGTTAGCTAACTATGGCTACACCTTC. Residues: CASSQAFSLANYGYTF.

This clonotype was found many times. This CDR3 reads CASKMAGSYEQYF. CDR3 coding DNA: TGTGCCAGCAAAATGGCGGGATCCTACGAGCAGTACTTC. The chain links TRBV12-3 or TRBV12-4 to TRBJ2-7; D may be TRBD2 (6 bases). V lost 7 bases and J 1 base, leaving 11 bases between the germline ends. The CDR3 loop spans 13 amino acids.

There are a few counts of this clonotype. This chain connects TRBV28 to TRBJ2-6, with 8 bases that match TRBD1. Germline V gives CDR1 MDHEN, CDR2 SYDVKM. CDR3 size: 18 residues. The V gene end was trimmed by 2 bases and the J gene end by 0 bases; junction bases not matched to a gene: 6. The CDR3 loop reads CASSLGQGAFSGANVLTF. CDR3 in DNA: TGTGCCAGCAGTTTAGGGCAGGGGGCTTTCTCTGGGGCCAACGTCCTGACTTTC.

Many counts were recorded for this clonotype. The CDR3, as DNA: TGCAGCACCAACCCACTGACAGGCGAGGGCGAGACCCAGTACTTC. Translating it yields CSTNPLTGEGETQYF. This chain links TRBV29-1 with TRBJ2-5, with TRBD1 as a possible D gene (6 bases). Germline V gives CDR1 SQVTM, CDR2 ANQGSEA. The CDR3 runs to 15 residues. V lost 8 bases and J lost 5, with 24 bases in between.

This clonotype was detected a few times. This chain links TRBV7-2 with TRBJ2-7; D gene ambiguous. The CDR3 is 15 amino acids. Germline V lookup: CDR1 SGHTA, CDR2 FQGNSA. Trimming cost V 1 base and J 2 bases, with 12 bases left between them. CDR3 sequence: CASSLVGGDTYEQYF. The CDR3 nucleotides are TGTGCCAGCAGCTTAGTTGGCGGAGATACCTACGAGCAGTACTTC.